The T cell receptor beta chain under discussion was sequenced for a study of shared clonotypes between healthy human individuals. Whole-study results and caveats: Memory subsets generally showed lower estimated richness than naive subsets.

The repertoire was sequenced with immunoSEQ multiplex PCR; TCRdb's copy has only in-frame clones and lacks some. Among about 2.3 million clones, about 90% were seen once, and the ten largest hold 0.37%. In the case of this clone: Its antigen remains unknown.

The TCR comes from a man between 18 and 29 years old in good health. Some clones in this sample may be carry-over from other donors' samples. Sequencing used naive CD4+ T cells from PBMCs. Subset indicated: CD45RA+ positively selected.

CDR3 DNA: TGTGCCACCAGCAGCGACTCTGATAGGCAGCCCCAGCATTTT. It is translated as CATSSDSDRQPQHF. V is TRBV15 and J is TRBJ1-5; D not certain. V was clipped by 3 bases and J by 7 bases, with 13 bases between them. The CDR3 runs to 14 residues. From germline, CDR1 is LNHNV and CDR2 YYDKDF (reference sequence).